The clone carrying this TCR beta chain was seen many times. A single record per CDR3 protein comes from TCRdb applying MiXCR to the 5' RACE reads. There are 470,000 or so distinct CDR3 sequences in the sample; more than 15% occur only once, and approximately 21% lies in the top ten. V trimming: 4 bases; J trimming: 8 bases; junction bases outside the gene matches: 12. Germline loops: CDR1 SGHNT, CDR2 YYREEE (reference sequence). The CDR3 runs to 16 residues. The record originates from a study of T-cell memory formation after mild COVID-19. The chain has TRBV5-4 and TRBJ2-1; 10 bases fit TRBD2. The TCR was taken from a young man who had mild COVID-19 (a few samples of this study predate the infection). Cell type and time point are not known. Sequenced input: PBMCs or a T cell subset sorted from them (not recorded which). CDR3 in DNA: TGTGCCAGCAGCCTTCGTGGAAGCGGGGGGGCAGATGAGCAGTTCTTC. Translated: CASSLRGSGGADEQFF. Drawing the rest from reference TRBV5-4 and TRBJ2-1, the complete variable domain is ETGVTQSPTHLIKTRGQQVTLRCSSQSGHNTVSWYQQALGQGPQFIFQYYREEENGRGNFPPRFSGLQFPNYSSELNVNALELDDSALYLCASSLRGSGGADEQFFGPGTRLTVL.